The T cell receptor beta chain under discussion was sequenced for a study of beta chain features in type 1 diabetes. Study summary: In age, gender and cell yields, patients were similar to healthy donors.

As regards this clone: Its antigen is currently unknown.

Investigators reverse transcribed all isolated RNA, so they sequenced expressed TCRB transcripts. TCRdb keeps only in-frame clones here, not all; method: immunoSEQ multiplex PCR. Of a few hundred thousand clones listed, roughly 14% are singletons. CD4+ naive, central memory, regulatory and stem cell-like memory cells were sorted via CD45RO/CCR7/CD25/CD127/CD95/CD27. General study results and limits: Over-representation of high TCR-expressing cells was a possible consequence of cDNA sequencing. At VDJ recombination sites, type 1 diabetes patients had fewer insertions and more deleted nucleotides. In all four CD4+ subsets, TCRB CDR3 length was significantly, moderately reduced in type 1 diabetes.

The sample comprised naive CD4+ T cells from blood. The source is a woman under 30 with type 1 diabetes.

In nucleotides, the CDR3 is TGTGCCAGCAGCCCCCCCGTGGACAGGTTTAATGAAAAACTGTTTTTT. As protein: CASSPPVDRFNEKLFF. The chain employs TRBV7-9 and TRBJ1-4; the match to TRBD1 covers 7 bases. Germline-derived CDR1 and CDR2 are SEHNR and FQNEAQ (reference sequence). The ends lost 5 bases at V and 4 bases at J; junction bases unmatched: 10. CDR3 size: 16 residues.